This entry is about one T cell receptor beta chain. Its antigen is unidentified. TCRdb's table, derived via immunoSEQ multiplex PCR, lists solely in-frame clones and lacks some. This table has around 67,000 clones, approximately 81% appearing once. The sample originates from a study of T cell responses to AZD1222 COVID-19 vaccine. Study results and limitations: With dominance at 160-218 and 743-854, vaccine-associated CD4 TCRs spanned spike.

The material sequenced was peripheral blood, taken on day 0 of AZD1222 vaccination. The receptor was derived from an adult in good health.

The CDR3 is CASSLSTGGFGETQYF. The CDR3 DNA is TGTGCCAGCAGCCTAAGTACGGGGGGATTCGGAGAGACCCAGTACTTC. The chain links TRBV9 to TRBJ2-5; 7 bases line up with TRBD2. This CDR3 has 16 residues. V lost 4 bases, J lost 4 bases, and 13 bases stayed unmatched. The germline CDR1 and CDR2 sequences are SGDLS and YYNGEE.